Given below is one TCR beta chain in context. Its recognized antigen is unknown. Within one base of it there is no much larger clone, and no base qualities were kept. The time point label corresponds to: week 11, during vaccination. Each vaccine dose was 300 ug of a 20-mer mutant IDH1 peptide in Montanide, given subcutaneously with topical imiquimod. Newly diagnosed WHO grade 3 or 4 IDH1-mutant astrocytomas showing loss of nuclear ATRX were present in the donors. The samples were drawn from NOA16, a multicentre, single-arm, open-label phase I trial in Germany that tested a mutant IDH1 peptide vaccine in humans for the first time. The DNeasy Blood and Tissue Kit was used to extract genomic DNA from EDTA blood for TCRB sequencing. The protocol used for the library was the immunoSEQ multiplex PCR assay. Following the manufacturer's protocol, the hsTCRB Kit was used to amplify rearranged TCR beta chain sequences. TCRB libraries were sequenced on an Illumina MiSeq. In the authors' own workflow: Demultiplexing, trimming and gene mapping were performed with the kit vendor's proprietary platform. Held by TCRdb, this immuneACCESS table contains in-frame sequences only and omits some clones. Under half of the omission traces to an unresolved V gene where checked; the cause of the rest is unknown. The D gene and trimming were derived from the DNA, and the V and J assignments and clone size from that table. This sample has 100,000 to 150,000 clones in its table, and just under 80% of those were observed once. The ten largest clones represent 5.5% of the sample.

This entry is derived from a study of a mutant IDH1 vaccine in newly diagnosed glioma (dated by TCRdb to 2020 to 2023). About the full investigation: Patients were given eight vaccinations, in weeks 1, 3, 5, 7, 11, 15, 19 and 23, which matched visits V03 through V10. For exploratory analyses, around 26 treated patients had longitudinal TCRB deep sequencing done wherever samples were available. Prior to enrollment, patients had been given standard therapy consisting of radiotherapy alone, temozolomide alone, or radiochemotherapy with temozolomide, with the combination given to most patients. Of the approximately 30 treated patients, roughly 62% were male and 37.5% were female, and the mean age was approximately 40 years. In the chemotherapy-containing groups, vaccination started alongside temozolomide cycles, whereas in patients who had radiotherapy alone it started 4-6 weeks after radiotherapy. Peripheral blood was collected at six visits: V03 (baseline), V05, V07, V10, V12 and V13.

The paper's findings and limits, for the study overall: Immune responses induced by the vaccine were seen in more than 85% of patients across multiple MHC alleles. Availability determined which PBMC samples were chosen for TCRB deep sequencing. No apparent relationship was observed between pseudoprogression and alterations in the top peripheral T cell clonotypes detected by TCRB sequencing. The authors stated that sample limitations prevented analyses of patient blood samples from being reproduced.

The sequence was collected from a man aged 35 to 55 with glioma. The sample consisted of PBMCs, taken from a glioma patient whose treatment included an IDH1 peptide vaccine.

The CDR3 protein: CASSRSYQETQYF. The DNA is as follows: TGTGCCAGCAGCCGATCGTACCAAGAGACCCAGTACTTC. Recombination linked TRBV5-4 to TRBJ2-5; the D gene is not confidently resolved. From cysteine to phenylalanine, the CDR3 is 13 amino acids long. Only the CDR3 region is kept as DNA, spanning 39 bases read in frame from base 1. CDR1 and CDR2 (SGHNT, YYREEE) derive from the germline V gene (reference sequence). V and J are truncated by 4 bases and 0 bases respectively, leaving an intervening sequence of 7 bases.